The source of this T cell receptor beta chain is a study of Ad26.COV2.S vaccination and SARS-CoV-2 variants. Study summary: Of the COV1001 trial arms, the Ad26.COV2.S arm included the donor. Broader study findings: Estimates derived from TCR breadth and depth analyses may have underestimated total T cell responses.

CDR1 and CDR2 (germline): SGHTS, YDEGEE. The trim removed 6 bases at V and 6 bases at J, leaving 8 bases unmatched. The length of the CDR3 is 15 residues. Regarding treatment: 15 to 20 received Ad26.COV2.S at low or high dose, single or two shots; roughly five received placebo; per-sample allocation not given. Samples were taken on day 63 after the first vaccine or placebo injection. As its vector, the vaccine had Ad26, which expressed Wuhan-strain SARS-CoV-2 spike. As regards this clone: Its antigen remains unknown.

Profiling relied on immunoSEQ multiplex PCR, and the TCRdb table lists in-frame clones only, not all of them. This repertoire shows 300,000 to 400,000 clones, around 83% found once; its top ten account for 1.9%. The receptor was isolated from a person aged 18-65 years who received the Ad26.COV2.S COVID-19 vaccine or a placebo. Sequencing used peripheral blood, obtained in a trial of Ad26.COV2.S vaccine versus placebo. V is TRBV5-8 and J is TRBJ1-5; 11 bases line up with TRBD1. CDR3 protein: CASTRGQGASQPQHF. The CDR3 bases are TGTGCCAGCACCCGAGGACAGGGGGCTAGTCAGCCCCAGCATTTT.